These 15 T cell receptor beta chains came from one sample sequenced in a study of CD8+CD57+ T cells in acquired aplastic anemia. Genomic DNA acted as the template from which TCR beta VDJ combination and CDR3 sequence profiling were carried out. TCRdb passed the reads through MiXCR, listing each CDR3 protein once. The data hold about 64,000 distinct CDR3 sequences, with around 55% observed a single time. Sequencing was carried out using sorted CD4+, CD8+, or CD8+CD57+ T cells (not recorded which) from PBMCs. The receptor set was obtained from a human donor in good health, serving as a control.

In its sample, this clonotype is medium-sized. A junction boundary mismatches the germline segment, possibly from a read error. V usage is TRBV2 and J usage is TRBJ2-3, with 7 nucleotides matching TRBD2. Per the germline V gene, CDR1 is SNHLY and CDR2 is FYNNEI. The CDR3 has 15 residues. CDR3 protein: CASREGTTNTDTQYF. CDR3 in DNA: TGTGCCAGCAGGGAAGGGACTACTAACACAGATACGCAGTATTTT.

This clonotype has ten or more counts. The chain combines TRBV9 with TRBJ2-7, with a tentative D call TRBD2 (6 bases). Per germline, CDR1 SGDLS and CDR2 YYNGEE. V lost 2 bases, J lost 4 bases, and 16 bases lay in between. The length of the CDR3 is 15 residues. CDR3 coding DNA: TGTGCCAGCAGCGTGGCCTGGGACGGGGGATACGAGCAGTACTTC. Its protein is CASSVAWDGGYEQYF. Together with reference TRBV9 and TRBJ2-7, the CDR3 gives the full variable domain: DSGVTQTPKHLITATGQRVTLRCSPRSGDLSVYWYQQSLDQGLQFLIQYYNGEERAKGNILERFSAQQFPDLHSELNLSSLELGDSALYFCASSVAWDGGYEQYFGPGTRLTVT.

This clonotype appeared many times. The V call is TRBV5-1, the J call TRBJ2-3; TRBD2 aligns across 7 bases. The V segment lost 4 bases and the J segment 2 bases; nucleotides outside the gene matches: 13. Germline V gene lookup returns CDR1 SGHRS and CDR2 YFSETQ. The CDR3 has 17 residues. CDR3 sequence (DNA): TGCGCCAGCAGCCCTTCCTGGGGGGGACTGCTCACAGATACGCAGTATTTT. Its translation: CASSPSWGGLLTDTQYF.

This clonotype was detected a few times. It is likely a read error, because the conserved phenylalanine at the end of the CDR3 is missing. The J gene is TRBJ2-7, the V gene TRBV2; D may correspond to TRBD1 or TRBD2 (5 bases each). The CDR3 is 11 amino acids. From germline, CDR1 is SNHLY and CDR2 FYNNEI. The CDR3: CAGSEGREQYL. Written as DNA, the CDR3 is TGTGCCGGCAGTGAGGGACGCGAGCAGTACCTC.

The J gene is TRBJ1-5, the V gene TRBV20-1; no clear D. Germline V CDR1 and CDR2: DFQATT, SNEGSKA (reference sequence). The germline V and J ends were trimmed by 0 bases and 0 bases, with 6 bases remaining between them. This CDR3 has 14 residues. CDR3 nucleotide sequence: TGCAGTGCTAGAGAGGGAGATAGCAATCAGCCCCAGCATTTT. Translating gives CSAREGDSNQPQHF.

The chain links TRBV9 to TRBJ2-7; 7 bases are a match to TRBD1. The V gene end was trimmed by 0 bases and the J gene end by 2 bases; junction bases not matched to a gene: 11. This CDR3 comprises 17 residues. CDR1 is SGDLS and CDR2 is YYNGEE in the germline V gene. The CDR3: CASSVARSDRPTYEQYF. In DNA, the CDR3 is TGTGCCAGCAGCGTAGCGAGGTCGGACAGGCCTACCTACGAGCAGTACTTC.

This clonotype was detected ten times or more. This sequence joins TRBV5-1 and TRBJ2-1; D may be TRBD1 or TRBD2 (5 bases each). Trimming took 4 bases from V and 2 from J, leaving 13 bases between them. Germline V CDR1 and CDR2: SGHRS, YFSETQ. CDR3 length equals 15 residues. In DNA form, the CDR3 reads TGCGCCAGCAGCGCCGGGACGGGCGCCTACAATGAGCAGTTCTTC. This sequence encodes CASSAGTGAYNEQFF.

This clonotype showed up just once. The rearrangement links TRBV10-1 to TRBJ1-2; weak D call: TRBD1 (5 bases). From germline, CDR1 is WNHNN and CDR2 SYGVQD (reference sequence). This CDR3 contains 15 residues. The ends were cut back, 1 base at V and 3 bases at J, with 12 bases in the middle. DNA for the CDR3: TGCGCCAGCAGTGAGTTAAGGGGAAGGGACTATGGCTACACCTTC. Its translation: CASSELRGRDYGYTF.

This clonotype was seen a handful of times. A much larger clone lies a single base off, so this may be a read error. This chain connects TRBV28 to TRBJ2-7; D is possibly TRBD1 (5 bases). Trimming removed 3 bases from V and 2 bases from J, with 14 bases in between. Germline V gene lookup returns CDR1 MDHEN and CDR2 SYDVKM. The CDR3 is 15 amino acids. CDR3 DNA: TGTGCCAGCAGTTTGTTCGTTGACAGCGCCTACGAGCAGTACTTC. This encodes CASSLFVDSAYEQYF.

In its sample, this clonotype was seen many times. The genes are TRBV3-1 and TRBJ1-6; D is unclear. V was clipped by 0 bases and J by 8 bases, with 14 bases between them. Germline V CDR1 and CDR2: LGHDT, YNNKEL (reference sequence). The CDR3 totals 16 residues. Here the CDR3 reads CASSQEPGVEYSPLHF. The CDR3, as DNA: TGTGCCAGCAGCCAAGAGCCCGGGGTGGAATATTCACCCCTCCACTTT.

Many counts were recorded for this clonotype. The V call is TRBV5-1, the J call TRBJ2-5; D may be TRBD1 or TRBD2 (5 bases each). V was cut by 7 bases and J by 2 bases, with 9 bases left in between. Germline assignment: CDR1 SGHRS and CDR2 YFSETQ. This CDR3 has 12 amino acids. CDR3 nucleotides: TGCGCCAGCGGGGACCCACAAGAGACCCAGTACTTC. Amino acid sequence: CASGDPQETQYF.

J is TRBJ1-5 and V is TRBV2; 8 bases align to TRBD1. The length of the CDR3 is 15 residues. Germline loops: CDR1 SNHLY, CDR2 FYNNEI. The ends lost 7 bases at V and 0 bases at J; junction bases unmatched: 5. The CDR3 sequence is CASTTDRDSNQPQHF. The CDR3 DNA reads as TGTGCCAGCACCACGGACAGGGATAGCAATCAGCCCCAGCATTTT. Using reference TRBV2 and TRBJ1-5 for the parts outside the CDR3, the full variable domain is EPEVTQTPSHQVTQMGQEVILRCVPISNHLYFYWYRQILGQKVEFLVSFYNNEISEKSEIFDDQFSVERPDGSNFTLKIRSTKLEDSAMYFCASTTDRDSNQPQHFGDGTRLSIL.

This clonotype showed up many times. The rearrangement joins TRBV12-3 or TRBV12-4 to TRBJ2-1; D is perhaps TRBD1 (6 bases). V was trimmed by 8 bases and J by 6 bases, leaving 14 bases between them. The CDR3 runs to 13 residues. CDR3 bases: TGTGCCAGCGGGCCAACAGGGAGCAATGAGCAGTTCTTC. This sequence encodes CASGPTGSNEQFF.

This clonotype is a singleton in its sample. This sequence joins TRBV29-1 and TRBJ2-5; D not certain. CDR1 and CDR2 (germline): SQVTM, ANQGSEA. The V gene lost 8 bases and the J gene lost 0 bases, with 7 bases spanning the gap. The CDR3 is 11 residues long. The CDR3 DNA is TGCAGCTTGAAGTACCAAGAGACCCAGTACTTC. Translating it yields CSLKYQETQYF. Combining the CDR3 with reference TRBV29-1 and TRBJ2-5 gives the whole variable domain SAVISQKPSRDICQRGTSLTIQCQVDSQVTMMFWYRQQPGQSLTLIATANQGSEATYESGFVIDKFPISRPNLTFSTLTVSNMSPEDSSIYLCSLKYQETQYFGPGTRLLVL.

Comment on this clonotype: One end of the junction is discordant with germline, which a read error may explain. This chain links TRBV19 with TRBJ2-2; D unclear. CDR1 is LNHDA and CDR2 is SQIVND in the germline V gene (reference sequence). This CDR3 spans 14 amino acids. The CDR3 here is CASSISTNTRELFF. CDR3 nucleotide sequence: TGTGCCAGTAGTATTTCCACGAACACCAGGGAGCTGTTTTTT.